This TCR beta chain was profiled in a study of shared clonotypes between healthy human individuals. Germline V gives CDR1 MNHEY, CDR2 SMNVEV (reference sequence). The V end lost 3 bases, the J end lost 4 bases, and 6 bases lay between the germline ends. The CDR3 has 12 amino acids. Points on this clone: The antigen remains unidentified.

Overall study findings and caveats: It was observed that around 5% of naive CD4 clonotypes were shared across a handful of donors. Blood was the only sampled material, and tissue repertoires likely differ.

Terminally differentiated effector memory CD45RA+ cells were left out of the naive CD8 fraction, which was CD45RO-negative and positively selected for CCR7. Donors were healthy HIV-negative adults without recently reported acute infections or vaccinations. The assay was immunoSEQ multiplex PCR, and TCRdb's table has in-frame clones only and misses some. The sample holds a few million clones; roughly 95% are singletons and the top ten take 1.5% to 2%. J is TRBJ1-2 and V is TRBV27; the D gene is possibly TRBD1 (5 bases). This clonotype was sampled from a man aged 18 to 29 in good health. Some clones in this sample may be carry-over from other donors' samples. The sequenced material came from naive CD8+ T cells from PBMCs. CDR3 sequence reads: CASSFQGYGYTF. The CDR3 DNA sequence: TGTGCCAGCAGTTTCCAGGGCTATGGCTACACCTTC.